These T cell receptor beta chains were read from a single sample in a study of T cell responses to AZD1222 COVID-19 vaccine. Using immunoSEQ multiplex PCR, the repertoire was profiled, and TCRdb retains in-frame clones only, with some absent. The profile shows approximately 130,000 clones, under 95% of them singletons. Here the sequenced sample was peripheral blood, taken on day 0 of AZD1222 vaccination. These receptors were obtained from an adult in good health. Both conserved end residues are part of each CDR3. The D gene is left open where the match is weak. The size of a clone is reported for some rows only, either as once, few or many, or as a class for expanded clones.

>TRBJ2-7|once|-|TRBV7-8
CASSLGDSVYEQYF
TGTGCCAGCAGCTTAGGGGACTCAGTTTACGAGCAGTACTTC
>TRBJ2-1|-|-|TRBV19
CASSIAQGSYNEQFF
TGTGCCAGTAGTATAGCACAGGGTTCCTACAATGAGCAGTTCTTC
>TRBJ2-6|-|-|TRBV9
CASSSSNDNVLTF
TGTGCCAGCAGCTCGTCGAATGACAACGTCCTGACTTTC
>TRBJ1-6|-|-|TRBV19
CASAQGGSASPLHF
TGTGCCAGTGCCCAAGGGGGGTCCGCTTCACCCCTCCACTTT
>TRBJ1-1|-|-|TRBV27
CASSETVNTEAFF
TGTGCCAGCAGTGAAACAGTGAACACTGAAGCTTTCTTT
>TRBJ2-2|once|TRBD2|TRBV3-1/TRBV3-2
CASSLRTRANTGELFF
TGTGCCAGCAGCCTCCGGACTAGAGCGAACACCGGGGAGCTGTTTTTT
>TRBJ1-1|-|TRBD1|TRBV19
CASRTGDGTEAFF
TGTGCCAGTCGCACAGGGGACGGCACTGAAGCTTTCTTT
>TRBJ1-3|-|-|TRBV7-9
CASSLDSAGNTIYF
TGTGCCAGCAGCTTAGACTCGGCTGGAAACACCATATATTTT
>TRBJ1-1|-|-|TRBV6-1
CASSEKVLGTEAFF
TGTGCCAGCAGTGAAAAGGTATTGGGCACTGAAGCTTTCTTT
>TRBJ1-4|-|TRBD1|TRBV28
CASSPDRAQKLFF
TGTGCCAGCAGCCCCGACAGGGCGCAAAAACTGTTTTTT
>TRBJ1-1|-|TRBD1|TRBV28
CASSLGQVNTEAFF
TGTGCCAGCAGTTTAGGACAGGTAAACACTGAAGCTTTCTTT
>TRBJ1-1|-|TRBD1|TRBV5-1
CASSPRTGKNTEAFF
TGCGCCAGCAGCCCTAGGACAGGCAAGAACACTGAAGCTTTCTTT
>TRBJ1-4|-|TRBD1|TRBV19
CASSGRTGPNEKLFF
TGTGCCAGTAGTGGCCGGACAGGGCCGAATGAAAAACTGTTTTTT
>TRBJ1-1|-|-|TRBV7-9
CASSYPGDTEAFF
TGTGCCAGCAGCTACCCAGGGGACACTGAAGCTTTCTTT
>TRBJ1-2|-|-|TRBV12-3/TRBV12-4
CASSFFWVSGYTF
TGTGCCAGCAGTTTCTTCTGGGTGTCTGGCTACACCTTC
>TRBJ2-7|-|TRBD1|TRBV3-1/TRBV3-2
CASSQGDRVYEQYF
TGTGCCAGCAGCCAGGGGGACAGGGTCTACGAGCAGTACTTC
>TRBJ1-5|-|-|TRBV4-1
CASSPLGEAEPQHF
TGCGCCAGCAGCCCTCTAGGAGAGGCAGAACCCCAGCATTTT
>TRBJ1-6|-|TRBD1|TRBV19
CASSLPGQYNSPLHF
TGTGCCAGTAGTCTGCCGGGACAGTATAATTCACCCCTCCACTTT
>TRBJ1-2|-|-|TRBV29-1
CSVDPSNYGYTF
TGCAGCGTTGATCCGAGCAACTATGGCTACACCTTC
>TRBJ2-1|-|-|TRBV7-6
CASRPGTHDEQFF
TGTGCCAGCAGACCCGGGACTCACGACGAGCAGTTCTTC
>TRBJ1-3|-|-|TRBV5-1
CASSLDGPKGGNTIYF
TGCGCCAGCAGCTTGGATGGACCCAAGGGTGGAAACACCATATATTTT
>TRBJ1-2|once|TRBD1|TRBV12-3/TRBV12-4
CASRGGTGYGYTF
TGTGCCAGCAGGGGCGGGACAGGTTATGGCTACACCTTC
>TRBJ1-5|-|-|TRBV28
CASSFPWGNQPQHF
TGTGCCAGCAGTTTTCCATGGGGCAATCAGCCCCAGCATTTT
>TRBJ1-5|-|-|TRBV19
CASSIDLGGHQPQHF
TGTGCCAGTAGTATAGATCTTGGGGGTCATCAGCCCCAGCATTTT
>TRBJ2-5|-|-|TRBV27
CASSLIGTRETQYF
TGTGCCAGCAGTTTAATCGGGACCAGAGAGACCCAGTACTTC
>TRBJ1-5|-|-|TRBV6-6
CASTHWQQPQHF
TGTGCCAGCACCCATTGGCAACAGCCCCAGCATTTT
>TRBJ2-5|-|TRBD2|TRBV24-1
CATSDTGGPSPETQYF
TGTGCCACCAGTGACACGGGAGGACCCTCCCCAGAGACCCAGTACTTC
>TRBJ2-3|-|-|TRBV5-8
CASSLARTDTQYF
TGTGCCAGCAGCTTAGCTCGGACAGATACGCAGTATTTT
>TRBJ1-1|once|-|TRBV2
CASLRRGARDTEAFF
TGTGCCAGCTTGCGCCGGGGGGCGCGGGACACTGAAGCTTTCTTT
>TRBJ2-3|-|-|TRBV5-1
CASSLLDTDTQYF
TGCGCCAGCAGCTTACTAGACACAGATACGCAGTATTTT
>TRBJ1-2|-|TRBD1|TRBV7-9
CASSLTGTGGGGYTF
TGTGCCAGCAGCTTAACCGGGACAGGGGGCGGTGGCTACACCTTC
>TRBJ1-2|-|TRBD1|TRBV15
CATSARDRYGYTF
TGTGCCACCAGCGCCCGGGACAGGTATGGCTACACCTTC
>TRBJ2-5|-|-|TRBV2
CASDVRGLGETQYF
TGTGCCAGCGACGTCAGGGGCCTAGGAGAGACCCAGTACTTC
>TRBJ1-6|-|-|TRBV12-3/TRBV12-4
CASSLGRSPLHF
TGTGCCAGCAGTTTAGGACGATCACCCCTCCACTTT
>TRBJ1-3|-|-|TRBV27
CASSFTELSGNTIYF
TGTGCCAGCAGTTTTACAGAACTCTCTGGAAACACCATATATTTT
>TRBJ2-5|-|-|TRBV28
CASSLLQYQETQYF
TGTGCCAGCAGTTTATTACAGTACCAAGAGACCCAGTACTTC
>TRBJ2-4|-|-|TRBV9
CASSATVAKNIQYF
TGTGCCAGCAGCGCTACAGTAGCCAAAAACATTCAGTACTTC
>TRBJ1-1|-|TRBD1|TRBV19
CASSPGQGPFNTEAFF
TGTGCCAGTAGTCCAGGACAGGGCCCTTTTAACACTGAAGCTTTCTTT
>TRBJ1-1|-|-|TRBV28
CASRRDLNTEAFF
TGTGCCAGCAGACGGGACCTGAACACTGAAGCTTTCTTT
>TRBJ1-2|-|-|TRBV19
CASSIVGSKGYTF
TGTGCCAGTAGTATAGTCGGGTCCAAGGGCTACACCTTC
>TRBJ1-4|few|-|TRBV15
CATSRPDEKLFF
TGTGCCACCAGCAGACCAGACGAAAAACTGTTTTTT
>TRBJ2-7|-|-|TRBV5-4
CASSPKTSSEGLEQYF
TGTGCCAGCAGCCCGAAGACTAGTAGTGAGGGACTCGAGCAGTACTTC
>TRBJ1-2|-|-|TRBV29-1
CSVDLSPGQFGSRLYSYTF
TGCAGCGTTGACCTCTCCCCCGGACAGTTCGGTTCCCGGCTTTACTCCTACACCTTC
>TRBJ2-3|-|-|TRBV28
CASSSSWTAIFTDTQYF
TGTGCCAGCAGTTCCTCCTGGACGGCGATATTCACAGATACGCAGTATTTT
>TRBJ2-7|-|-|TRBV21-1
CASSKRSGLAEQYF
TGTGCCAGCAGCAAAAGGAGTGGGCTAGCCGAGCAGTACTTC
>TRBJ1-6|-|TRBD1|TRBV19
CASSWAGGNSPLHF
TGTGCCAGTAGTTGGGCAGGGGGTAATTCACCCCTCCACTTT
>TRBJ1-5|-|-|TRBV12-3/TRBV12-4
CASSLEGGQPQHF
TGTGCCAGCAGTCTTGAAGGAGGTCAGCCCCAGCATTTT
>TRBJ1-1|-|TRBD1|TRBV5-1
CASSLSGTGEAEAFF
TGCGCCAGCAGCTTATCCGGGACAGGGGAGGCTGAAGCTTTCTTT
>TRBJ2-1|-|-|TRBV5-1
CASSLEMGHEQFF
TGCGCCAGCAGCTTGGAGATGGGCCATGAGCAGTTCTTC
>TRBJ1-6|-|-|TRBV5-1
CASSLAGVGSPLHF
TGCGCCAGCAGTCTTGCAGGGGTGGGATCACCCCTCCACTTT
>TRBJ1-1|-|-|TRBV27
CASRGRTEAFF
TGTGCCAGCAGGGGGCGGACTGAAGCTTTCTTT
>TRBJ1-5|-|TRBD1|TRBV5-6
CASSRRTGGNQPQHF
TGTGCCAGCAGCCGTAGGACAGGGGGTAATCAGCCCCAGCATTTT
>TRBJ1-2|-|-|TRBV28
CASSLQGSYGYTF
TGTGCCAGCAGTCTTCAGGGATCCTATGGCTACACCTTC
>TRBJ1-3|-|-|TRBV9
CASSVGEPPGNTIYF
TGTGCCAGCAGCGTCGGGGAGCCCCCTGGAAACACCATATATTTT
>TRBJ1-1|-|TRBD1|TRBV9
CASSVGPQGARSEAFF
TGTGCCAGCAGCGTAGGGCCACAGGGGGCGCGTAGTGAAGCTTTCTTT
>TRBJ2-7|-|TRBD2|TRBV3-1/TRBV3-2
CASSWGEGPYEQYF
TGTGCCAGCAGTTGGGGGGAGGGCCCTTACGAGCAGTACTTC
>TRBJ2-7|-|-|TRBV6-1
CASSDPTGYRYEQYF
TGTGCCAGCAGTGACCCGACGGGCTACAGGTACGAGCAGTACTTC